The entry that follows covers one TCR beta chain sequence. The specificity of this receptor is unknown. No base quality information exists; no much larger clone differs at one position. CD8 naive samples consisted of CD45RO-negative cells that were positively selected for CCR7, yielding a CD45RA+CCR7+ population without TemRA cells. Donors were healthy HIV-negative adults with no recently reported acute infections or vaccinations. Every donor was a Caucasian adult residing in Nashville, Tennessee, USA. Blood was obtained by leukapheresis, after which PBMCs were separated by Ficoll-Histopaque density gradient centrifugation and cryopreserved in liquid nitrogen vapor phase. Purity and quantity of every magnetically sorted T cell population were checked by analytical flow cytometry. Genomic DNA was isolated from each sorted fraction and quantified by UV absorbance on a Nanodrop 2000c. The data stem from a study of shared clonotypes between healthy human individuals (TCRdb year 2020). Some background on the complete study: Three men and two women, aged 18 to 49 years, made up the cohort. To increase sequencing depth and limit assay-specific biases, TCR repertoire library preparation and sequencing were carried out by different laboratories using diverse techniques. Per donor, three plates each were used for CD4 naive and CD4 memory, two for CD8 naive, and one for CD8 memory. Between about 0.94 and 10 billion PBMCs per donor were obtained by leukapheresis. To estimate repertoire size and how much clonotypes are shared between individuals, the study performed deep sequencing of blood TCR repertoires from about five healthy adults.

Broader findings and caveats from the paper: Because the study included a small number of donors, the genetic and exposure-history diversity represented was limited. Even with the large sequencing depth, rarefaction of the sorted-subset datasets indicated that sequencing was incomplete. Across a few donors, approximately 4.9% of naive CD4, roughly 3.4% of naive CD8, roughly 2.3% of memory CD4, and 0.4% to 0.45% of memory CD8 clonotypes were shared. Pairwise subsampling led to the expectation that sequencing depth would affect the degree of clonotype sharing among donors. Clonotypes shared by all four sorted-subset donors showed higher generation probabilities than non-shared clonotypes. Naive subsets generally had larger estimated clonotype richness than memory subsets did. Sampling was limited to blood, and TCR repertoires in tissue likely differ from TCR repertoires in blood.

Using the deep immunoSEQ assay, TCR CDR3 regions were amplified from genomic DNA by multiplex PCR. Genomic DNA extracted from each cell subset was distributed evenly over all wells of several immunoSEQ 96-well plates, and each plate served as one replicate. For sorted subsets, about 210 ng of genomic DNA, equivalent to around 30,000 T cell genomes, went into each replicate PCR. The purified libraries were quantified using a Qubit 3.0 fluorometer, sized with a Bioanalyzer 2100, and then quantified again using the KAPA Library Quantification kit. Every immunoSEQ 96-well plate was sequenced on a separate single-read 150-cycle Illumina NextSeq 550 flow cell. In the authors' own workflow: The immunoSEQ output contained only junctional sequences without quality scores, so filtering could not match that applied to full-length reads. Sequences were annotated with PyIR, a Python wrapper for IgBLAST v1.9, using IMGT germline references to assign V/J genes and CDR3. Any read was removed if the V/J assignment was weak (E-value above 1e-6), the CDR3 was missing, or the read contained stop codons, out-of-frame junctions, or ambiguous translated residues. V3J clonotypes were defined by identical inferred V gene, J gene, and CDR3 amino acid sequence. The percentage overlap between two repertoires was calculated by dividing the number of shared unique clonotypes by the size of the smaller repertoire. Richness of each repertoire was evaluated using RTK rarefaction, the Chao1 estimator, and Recon v2.1 estimates of unobserved clonotypes. Generation probabilities were computed with OLGA for all TCRbeta clonotypes obtained by the gDNA method from four donors. Imported from immuneACCESS, the table was reduced by TCRdb to in-frame sequences with V and J called. These copies leave out some clones; in studies compared against another copy, an unresolved V gene accounts for under half, and the cause of the remainder is not known. V, J and clone size were drawn from that table, and D and trimming were deduced from the DNA. The sample table shows millions of clones, and about 95% are seen once. 0.85% to 1.3% of the sample is in the top ten clones.

The sequenced sample consisted of naive CD8+ T cells sorted from blood. This specimen's cell subset or site label, interpreted: CD45RA+CCR7+. The sequence came from a young man in good health.

CDR3 region: CASSEPWTEYSGNTIYF. DNA sequence: TGTGCCAGCAGTGAACCCTGGACAGAATACTCTGGAAACACCATATATTTT. The chain is assembled from TRBV6-1 and TRBJ1-3, with a tentative D gene TRBD1 over 6 matching bases. CDR1 and CDR2 were assigned from the germline V gene as MNHNS and SASEGT. Trimming at the junction amounts to 2 bases on V and 0 bases on J, and the germline ends lie 14 bases apart. The cysteine opens and the phenylalanine closes a CDR3 of 17 amino acids. Only the CDR3 DNA stays, 51 bases, in frame from base 1.